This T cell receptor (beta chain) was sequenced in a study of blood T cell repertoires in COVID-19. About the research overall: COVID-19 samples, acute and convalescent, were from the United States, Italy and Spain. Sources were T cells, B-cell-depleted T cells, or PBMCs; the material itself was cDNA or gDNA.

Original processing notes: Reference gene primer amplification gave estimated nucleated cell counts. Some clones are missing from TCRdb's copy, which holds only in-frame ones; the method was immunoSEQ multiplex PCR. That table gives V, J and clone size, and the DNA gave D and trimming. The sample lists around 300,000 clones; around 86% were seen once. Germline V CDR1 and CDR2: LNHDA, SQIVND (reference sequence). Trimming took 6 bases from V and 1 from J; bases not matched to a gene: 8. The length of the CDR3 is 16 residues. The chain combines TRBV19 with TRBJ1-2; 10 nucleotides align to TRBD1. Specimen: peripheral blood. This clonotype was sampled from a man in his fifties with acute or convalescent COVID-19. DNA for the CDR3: TGTGCCAGTAGAACACCCGGGGACAGGGGTAACTATGGCTACACCTTC. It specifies CASRTPGDRGNYGYTF.